Each of the 25 T cell receptor beta chains below was sequenced from the same sample in a study of blood T cells in healthy people across ages. The use of a sample-barcoded 5' primer and a J-beta primer mix characterized a second PCR of roughly 6 to 11 cycles. Each CDR3 protein gets one entry after TCRdb re-called the 5' RACE reads with MiXCR. This table holds around 1,100,000 distinct CDR3 sequences, under 40% found once. The sample comprised blood. These receptors were taken from a man younger than 35 in good health.

V usage is TRBV6-5 and J usage is TRBJ1-2, with TRBD1 matching 10 bases. Germline CDR1 is MNHEY and CDR2 is SVGAGI. Trimming took 0 bases from V and 2 from J; bases not matched to a gene: 3. This CDR3 contains 16 residues. CDR3 protein: CASSYSGTGVNYGYTF. In DNA form, the CDR3 reads TGTGCCAGCAGTTACTCTGGGACAGGGGTGAACTATGGCTACACCTTC.

The V gene is TRBV20-1, the J gene TRBJ1-4, with D perhaps matching TRBD1 (6 bases). CDR3 length: 15 residues. CDR1 is DFQATT, CDR2 SNEGSKA, per germline (reference sequence). Trimming took 0 bases from V and 7 from J, leaving 15 bases between them. CDR3 amino acids: CSARDRWEGGEKLFF. The CDR3 coding sequence is TGCAGTGCTAGAGATAGATGGGAGGGGGGTGAAAAACTGTTTTTT.

This clonotype was picked up a small number of times. The chain uses TRBV6-6 and TRBJ2-7; D tentatively fits TRBD1 or TRBD2 (5 bases each). V was shortened by 4 bases and J by 1 base, with 14 bases between the two germline ends. The germline gives CDR1 MNHNY, CDR2 SVGAGI (reference sequence). The CDR3 runs to 15 residues. The CDR3 spells CASSSEGSLSYEQYF. The CDR3 DNA sequence: TGTGCCAGCAGTTCAGAGGGGTCCCTATCCTACGAGCAGTACTTC.

This clonotype was detected a few times. The chain employs TRBV4-3 and TRBJ1-6; D is uncertain. The CDR3 is 16 residues long. Between the trimmed V and J ends, which lost 0 bases and 7 bases, there was a span of 13 bases. Looked up from germline, CDR1 is LGHNA and CDR2 is YSLEER. The CDR3 nucleotides are TGCGCCAGCAGCCAAGATGAGGGTCCGACCAATTCACCCCTCCACTTT. This encodes CASSQDEGPTNSPLHF.

This clonotype was recorded a few times. The V and J genes are TRBV9 and TRBJ1-5; no firm D call. CDR1 is SGDLS and CDR2 is YYNGEE in the germline V gene. Trimming stripped 3 bases from V and 0 bases from J, with 10 bases between. The CDR3 has 15 residues. The CDR3 DNA reads as TGTGCCAGCAGCGGTGGGCCGCTTAGCAATCAGCCCCAGCATTTT. This gives the protein CASSGGPLSNQPQHF.

V and J are TRBV21-1 and TRBJ2-1; the table's D call of TRBD1 was not tested on the DNA. TRBV21-1 is assigned pseudogene status. CDR3 length: 14 amino acids. Here the CDR3 DNA reads TGTGCCAGGGGCGTTAGGGATACAATCAACGAGCAGTTCTTC. Translated: CARGVRDTINEQFF.

This clonotype has more than one count but fewer than ten. The chain combines TRBV9 with TRBJ1-4, with 8 bases matching TRBD1. V shed 1 base, J shed 7 bases, and the junction held 6 bases outside the gene matches. The CDR3 runs to 15 residues. In germline, CDR1 is SGDLS, CDR2 YYNGEE. The CDR3 DNA follows: TGTGCCAGCAGCGTAATCGGACAGGGAGGTGAAAAACTGTTTTTT. This translates into CASSVIGQGGEKLFF.

This chain links TRBV20-1 with TRBJ1-2; D ambiguous. Trimming pared 8 bases from V and 2 bases from J, leaving 12 bases between. Germline V CDR1 and CDR2: DFQATT, SNEGSKA (reference sequence). This CDR3 spans 12 amino acids. CDR3 amino acids: CSTKTENYGYTF. CDR3 bases: TGCAGTACAAAGACGGAGAACTATGGCTACACCTTC.

This clonotype has a handful of counts. The chain has TRBV12-3 or TRBV12-4 and TRBJ1-4; 11 positions agree with TRBD1. The CDR3 has 15 amino acids. J was trimmed by 4 bases and V by 5 bases; bases with no gene match: 3. CDR3 DNA: TGTGCCAGCAGTCGCGGGACAGGGGGTAATGAAAAACTGTTTTTT. This encodes CASSRGTGGNEKLFF.

This clonotype appeared many times. The rearrangement joins TRBV29-1 to TRBJ2-5, with D possibly being TRBD2 (6 bases). Per the germline V gene, CDR1 is SQVTM and CDR2 is ANQGSEA. The CDR3 has 13 amino acids. The germline V and J ends were trimmed by 7 bases and 4 bases, with 16 bases remaining between them. In DNA form, the CDR3 reads TGCAGCGGTTCGGAGGGATCCGCAGAGACCCAGTACTTC. The encoded protein is CSGSEGSAETQYF.

For the CDR3, the DNA is TGTGCCAGCAGTAATTGGGACAGGCAGGGGGAGACCCAGTTCTTC. It specifies CASSNWDRQGETQFF. The genes are TRBV27 and TRBJ2-1; 8 nucleotides align to TRBD1. CDR3 length: 15 amino acids. V shed 5 bases and J 13 bases; nucleotides not matched to a gene: 16. The germline V gene has CDR1 MNHEY and CDR2 SMNVEV (reference sequence).

The chain uses TRBV15 and TRBJ2-3, with D unclear. Trimming removed 0 bases from V and 0 bases from J, with 7 bases in between. The CDR3 has 15 amino acids. Germline V gene data show CDR1 as LNHNV and CDR2 as YYDKDF (reference sequence). The CDR3 sequence: CATSRDFSSTDTQYF. Written as DNA, the CDR3 is TGTGCCACCAGCAGAGATTTTAGTAGCACAGATACGCAGTATTTT.

The rearrangement uses TRBV7-9 and TRBJ1-6; possibly TRBD1 for D (5 bases). The V gene lost 1 base and the J gene lost 7 bases, with 14 bases spanning the gap. This CDR3 is built from 16 residues. The germline CDR1 and CDR2 sequences are SEHNR and FQNEAQ (reference sequence). This CDR3 is CASSLEAPNRNSPLHF. CDR3 DNA sequence: TGTGCCAGCAGCTTAGAGGCACCCAACAGGAATTCACCCCTCCACTTT.

J is TRBJ1-1 and V is TRBV6-2 or TRBV6-3; D remains ambiguous. The CDR3 consists of 15 residues. The V end lost 0 bases, the J end lost 4 bases, and 12 bases lay between the germline ends. Germline CDR1 reads MNHEY; CDR2 reads SVGEGT. The CDR3 protein is CASSYSGGQTTEAFF. In DNA, the CDR3 is TGTGCCAGCAGTTACTCCGGAGGGCAGACCACTGAAGCTTTCTTT.

Notes on this clonotype: A read error may account for a junction end that differs from germline. This chain links TRBV4-1 with TRBJ1-1; TRBD1 aligns across 7 bases. Germline V gives CDR1 MGHRA, CDR2 YSYEKL. The length of the CDR3 is 13 residues. CDR3 protein: CAGRRQGGTEAFF. The DNA of the CDR3 is TGCGCCGGCAGACGACAGGGAGGGACTGAAGCTTTCTTT.

The chain links TRBV18 to TRBJ2-3, with a weak D call TRBD1 (6 bases). This CDR3 is built from 17 residues. Germline V CDR1 and CDR2: KGHSH, LQKENI. Trimming removed 4 bases from V and 10 bases from J, with 27 bases in between. CDR3 amino acids: CASSRMETRGSSGPQYF. The CDR3 DNA is TGTGCCAGCTCACGGATGGAAACCAGGGGTTCCTCCGGGCCGCAGTATTTT.

The table lists this clonotype with a few counts. V is TRBV14 and J is TRBJ2-1; D may be TRBD1 (6 bases). Deletions cut 4 bases from V and 5 bases from J, with 15 bases between. The V gene's germline CDR1 is SGHDN and CDR2 FVKESK. CDR3 size: 15 residues. Written as DNA, the CDR3 is TGTGCCAGCAGCCCGCCGTCCAGGGGTAACAATGAGCAGTTCTTC. Encoded protein: CASSPPSRGNNEQFF.

This clonotype has more than one count but fewer than ten. The rearrangement joins TRBV4-3 to TRBJ1-1; D not resolved. The CDR3 extends over 16 amino acids. Looked up from germline, CDR1 is LGHNA and CDR2 is YSLEER. V lost 1 base and J 4 bases, leaving 16 bases between the germline ends. The DNA of the CDR3 is TGCGCCAGCAGCCAAGGACTCTCGGGCCACGGCACTGAAGCTTTCTTT. It is translated as CASSQGLSGHGTEAFF.

This clonotype was seen many times. The chain joins TRBV20-1 to TRBJ2-3, with no clear D. The CDR3 runs to 14 residues. CDR1 is DFQATT, CDR2 SNEGSKA, per germline (reference sequence). V lost 2 bases, J lost 2 bases, and 11 bases lay in between. The DNA of the CDR3 is TGCAGTGCTAGACTTCGGCGTATCACAGATACGCAGTATTTT. It translates to CSARLRRITDTQYF.

CDR3 residues: CASSYSIGVHNSPLHF. The CDR3, as DNA: TGTGCCAGCAGTTACTCGATAGGGGTCCATAATTCACCCCTCCACTTT. The chain combines TRBV6-5 with TRBJ1-6; tentative D call: TRBD1 (5 bases). Per germline, CDR1 MNHEY and CDR2 SVGAGI. V gave up 0 bases and J gave up 5 bases, with 11 bases separating them. The CDR3 length is 16 residues.

Concerning this clonotype: A much larger clone lies a single base off, so this may be a read error. The chain carries TRBV9 and TRBJ2-5, with TRBD1 matching over 11 bases. Per the germline V gene, CDR1 is SGDLS and CDR2 is YYNGEE. With 4 bases clipped from V and 11 bases from J, the junction kept 13 bases outside the gene matches. The length of the CDR3 is 15 residues. CDR3 DNA sequence: TGTGCCAGCAGCTCCGGACAGGGGGCTGGCAATGAGCAGTACTTC. Protein: CASSSGQGAGNEQYF.

V and J are TRBV20-1 and TRBJ1-1, with unresolved D. The CDR3 is 15 amino acids. Per germline, CDR1 DFQATT and CDR2 SNEGSKA (reference sequence). Trimming removed 0 bases from V and 3 bases from J, with 14 bases in between. The CDR3, as DNA: TGCAGTGCTAGAGATGGTGTCCTCGGGGACACTGAAGCTTTCTTT. Translating gives CSARDGVLGDTEAFF.

The V gene is TRBV7-9, the J gene TRBJ2-7, with D unclear. Trimming removed 1 base at V and 7 bases at J, with 26 bases between. This CDR3 has 18 residues. Germline assignment: CDR1 SEHNR and CDR2 FQNEAQ (reference sequence). CDR3 residues: CASSLGPLVISTDNEQYF. For the CDR3, the DNA is TGTGCCAGCAGCTTAGGCCCCCTAGTTATCTCCACCGACAATGAGCAGTACTTC.

Note on this clonotype: One base away lies a much larger clone, so this may be a sequencing read error. The chain combines TRBV10-3 with TRBJ2-4; TRBD2 might be the D (6 bases). The assigned J gene may be wrong: the sequence end matches TRBJ2-7 better. The germline CDR1 and CDR2 sequences are ENHRY and SYGVKD. The CDR3 covers 17 residues. The CDR3 DNA reads as TGTGCCATCAGTGGGTCGGCAGCTAGCGCCTATCAGTGCGAGCAGTACTTC. Its translation: CAISGSAASAYQCEQYF.

In nucleotides, the CDR3 is TGCGCCAGCAGCGCCGGACTAGCGGGGGCCCAAGAGACCCAGTACTTC. Translating gives CASSAGLAGAQETQYF. The gene calls are TRBV5-1 and TRBJ2-5; the match to TRBD2 covers 13 bases. This CDR3 is built from 16 residues. Per the germline V gene, CDR1 is SGHRS and CDR2 is YFSETQ. With V trimmed by 4 bases and J by 1 base, 4 bases remained unmatched. The variable domain in full, with the rest retrieved from reference TRBV5-1 and TRBJ2-5, is KAGVTQTPRYLIKTRGQQVTLSCSPISGHRSVSWYQQTPGQGLQFLFEYFSETQRNKGNFPGRFSGRQFSNSRSEMNVSTLELGDSALYLCASSAGLAGAQETQYFGPGTRLLVL.